This T cell receptor beta chain was sequenced for a study of shared clonotypes between healthy human individuals. The CDR3 has 13 amino acids. Trimming shortened V by 6 bases and J by 7 bases, and 12 bases separated the two germline ends. Germline assignment: CDR1 SNHLY and CDR2 FYNNEI. Some clones are missing from TCRdb's copy, which holds only in-frame ones; the method was immunoSEQ multiplex PCR. The sample consists of fewer than 600,000 clones, 70% to 80% of them appearing once. This clone showed up many times. V is TRBV2 and J is TRBJ1-4, with D uncertain. Sample: PBMCs. This clonotype was sampled from a woman aged 40 to 50 in good health. Some clones in this sample may be carry-over from other donors' samples. CDR3 sequence: CASSPRSGEKLFF. The DNA of the CDR3 is TGTGCCAGCAGCCCCCGCTCGGGTGAAAAACTGTTTTTT.